This T cell receptor (beta chain) was sequenced in a study of identical twins. Study-wide results and limits: With abundant cord blood beta clonotypes, insertions were fewer; memory repertoires showed no such pattern. Some out-of-frame alpha sequences were shared by twins, and these showed excess low generation probability.

Many counts were recorded for this clonotype. As yet, its antigen is unknown. TCRdb analysed the 5' RACE reads with MiXCR anew, one entry per CDR3 protein. The table lists roughly 720,000 distinct CDR3 sequences, approximately 18% of them singletons. These same records also appear under a second study, on T cells expressing NK-cell markers.

The sequencing input was PBMCs. The receptor's source is a woman younger than 30 in good health.

CDR3 coding DNA: TGTGCCAGCAGCCAAGGTGGCTTTAGCAGGGAGACCCAGTACTTC. Its translation: CASSQGGFSRETQYF. The rearrangement uses TRBV14 and TRBJ2-5; the D is unclear. V lost 1 base, J lost 5 bases, and 14 bases lay in between. The CDR3 is made up of 15 amino acids. Germline CDR1 and CDR2: SGHDN and FVKESK.